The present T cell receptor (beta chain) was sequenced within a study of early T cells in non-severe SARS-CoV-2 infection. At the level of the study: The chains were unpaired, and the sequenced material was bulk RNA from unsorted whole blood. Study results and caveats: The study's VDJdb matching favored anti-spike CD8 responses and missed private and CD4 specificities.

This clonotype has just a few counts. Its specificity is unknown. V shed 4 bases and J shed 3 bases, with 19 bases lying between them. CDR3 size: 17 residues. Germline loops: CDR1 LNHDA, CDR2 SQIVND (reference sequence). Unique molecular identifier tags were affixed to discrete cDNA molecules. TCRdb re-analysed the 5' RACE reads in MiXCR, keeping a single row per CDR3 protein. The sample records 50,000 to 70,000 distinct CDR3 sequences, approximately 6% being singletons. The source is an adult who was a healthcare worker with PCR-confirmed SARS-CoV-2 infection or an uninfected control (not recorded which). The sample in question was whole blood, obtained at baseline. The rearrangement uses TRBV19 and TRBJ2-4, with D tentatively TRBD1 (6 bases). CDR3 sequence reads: CASSTHPGSGDKNIQYF. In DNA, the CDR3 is TGTGCCAGTAGTACTCATCCGGGATCAGGGGACAAAAACATTCAGTACTTC.